The clone carrying this T cell receptor (beta chain) appeared a single time. The junction departs from the called germline gene at one end, perhaps through a read error. Samples came from patients with localized non-small cell lung adenocarcinoma. TCRdb itself ran the PCR reads through MiXCR, one entry per CDR3 protein. The table records 8,200 or so distinct CDR3 sequences, around half of them present only once. CDR3 length: 15 amino acids. The germline V gene encodes CDR1 SGHAT and CDR2 FQNNGV. This entry comes from a study of CD4 and CD8 cells across lung adenocarcinoma regions. This sequence was found in a female donor with lung adenocarcinoma. The CD4 and CD8 labels of this study may be unreliable. The genes are TRBV11-2 and TRBJ2-4; D is perhaps TRBD1 or TRBD2 (5 bases each). Sequenced sample: CD8+ T cells from the center of a lung tumor. The CDR3 nucleotides read TGTGCCAGCAGCTCGGGGCTGTGGGCCAAAGACATTCAGTACTTC. It yields the protein CASSSGLWAKDIQYF. Drawing the rest from reference TRBV11-2 and TRBJ2-4, the complete variable domain is EAGVAQSPRYKIIEKRQSVAFWCNPISGHATLYWYQQILGQGPKLLIQFQNNGVVDDSQLPKDRFSAERLKGVDSTLKIQPAKLEDSAVYLCASSSGLWAKDIQYFGAGTRLSVL.